The clone carrying this TCR beta chain was seen a handful of times. The CDR3 loop spans 16 amino acids. The V end lost 3 bases, the J end lost 1 base, and 13 bases lay between the germline ends. Germline V lookup: CDR1 MRHNA, CDR2 SNTAGT. Each CDR3 protein gets one entry after TCRdb re-called the 5' RACE reads with MiXCR. Of hundreds of thousands of distinct CDR3 sequences listed, roughly 18% are singletons. The record originates from a study of identical twins. Every sampled donor was Caucasian and healthy. These data were also reused for a study on T cells expressing NK-cell markers. That paper adds: It was from sorted CD3+CD56+NKG2C+, CD3+CD56+NKG2C- and CD3+CD56-NKG2C+ T cells that TCR beta repertoires came. In several donors, these clonotypes also led the CD3+CD56-NKG2C+ fraction.

The receptor was isolated from a woman aged 18-29 years in good health. The chain has TRBV6-4 and TRBJ2-1, with D perhaps matching TRBD1 or TRBD2 (5 bases each). The sequencing sample was made of PBMCs. The CDR3 reads CASSDGTIESYNEQFF. The CDR3 nucleotides read TGTGCCAGCAGTGATGGGACGATAGAGTCCTACAATGAGCAGTTCTTC.